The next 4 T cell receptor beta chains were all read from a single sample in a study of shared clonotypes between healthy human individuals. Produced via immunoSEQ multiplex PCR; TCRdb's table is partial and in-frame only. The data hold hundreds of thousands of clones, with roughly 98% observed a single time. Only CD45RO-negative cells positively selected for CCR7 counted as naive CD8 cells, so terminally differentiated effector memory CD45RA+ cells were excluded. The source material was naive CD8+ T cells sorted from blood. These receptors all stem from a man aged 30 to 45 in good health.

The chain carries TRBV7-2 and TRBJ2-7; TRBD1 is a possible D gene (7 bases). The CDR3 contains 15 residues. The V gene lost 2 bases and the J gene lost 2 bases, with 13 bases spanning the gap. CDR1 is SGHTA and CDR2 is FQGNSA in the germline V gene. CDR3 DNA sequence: TGTGCCAGCAGCTTACCCCAGGGGGGAACCTACGAGCAGTACTTC. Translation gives CASSLPQGGTYEQYF.

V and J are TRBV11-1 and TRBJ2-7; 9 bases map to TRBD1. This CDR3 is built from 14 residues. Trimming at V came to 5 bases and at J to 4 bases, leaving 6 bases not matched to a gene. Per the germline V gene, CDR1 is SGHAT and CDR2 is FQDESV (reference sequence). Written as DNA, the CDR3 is TGTGCCAGCAGCGCCGCCGGGACAGGGTACGAGCAGTACTTC. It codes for CASSAAGTGYEQYF.

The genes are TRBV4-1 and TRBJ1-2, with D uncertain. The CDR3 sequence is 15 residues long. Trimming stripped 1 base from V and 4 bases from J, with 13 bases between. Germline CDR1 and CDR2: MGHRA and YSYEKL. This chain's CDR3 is CASSQGVNSLYGYTF. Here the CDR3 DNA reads TGCGCCAGCAGCCAAGGGGTTAACAGCCTCTATGGCTACACCTTC.

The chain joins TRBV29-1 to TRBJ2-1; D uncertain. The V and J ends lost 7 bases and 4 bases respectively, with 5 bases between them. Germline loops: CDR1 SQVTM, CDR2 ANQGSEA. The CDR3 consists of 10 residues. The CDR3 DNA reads TGCAGCGCTCTATACAATGAGCAGTTCTTC. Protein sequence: CSALYNEQFF.